This TCR beta chain originates from a study of blood T cell repertoires in COVID-19. Sequenced by immunoSEQ multiplex PCR; TCRdb stores in-frame clones only, minus some. The data contain 490,000 or so clones, 80% to 90% of them singletons. V trimming: 4 bases; J trimming: 0 bases; junction bases outside the gene matches: 2. This CDR3 is built from 15 residues. Germline V gene sequence: CDR1 LNHDA, CDR2 SQIVND (reference sequence). The source is a woman in her sixties or seventies who had recovered from COVID-19. Sequences were obtained from PBMCs or T cells enriched from blood (not recorded which). The gene calls are TRBV19 and TRBJ2-3, with 9 bases that match TRBD1. CDR3 region: CASSKGTGSTDTQYF. The CDR3 nucleotides are TGTGCCAGTAGTAAAGGGACAGGGAGCACAGATACGCAGTATTTT.